Listed here is a single TCR beta chain. The entry originates in a study of blood T cell repertoires in COVID-19. Sequencing was performed with immunoSEQ multiplex PCR; in TCRdb, only in-frame clones are kept and a portion is missing. The sample shows roughly 160,000 clones, about 91% of them seen only once. The clonotype originates from an older woman who had recovered from COVID-19. The material sequenced was peripheral blood.

In nucleotides, the CDR3 is TGTGCCAGCAGTCGACAGGGGGACCGCTACAATGAGCAGTTCTTC. Encoded protein: CASSRQGDRYNEQFF. The chain uses TRBV6-5 and TRBJ2-1; 9 bases match TRBD1. This CDR3 spans 15 amino acids. J gave up 3 bases and V 5 bases, and 5 bases lay outside the gene matches. Germline-derived CDR1 and CDR2 are MNHEY and SVGAGI.